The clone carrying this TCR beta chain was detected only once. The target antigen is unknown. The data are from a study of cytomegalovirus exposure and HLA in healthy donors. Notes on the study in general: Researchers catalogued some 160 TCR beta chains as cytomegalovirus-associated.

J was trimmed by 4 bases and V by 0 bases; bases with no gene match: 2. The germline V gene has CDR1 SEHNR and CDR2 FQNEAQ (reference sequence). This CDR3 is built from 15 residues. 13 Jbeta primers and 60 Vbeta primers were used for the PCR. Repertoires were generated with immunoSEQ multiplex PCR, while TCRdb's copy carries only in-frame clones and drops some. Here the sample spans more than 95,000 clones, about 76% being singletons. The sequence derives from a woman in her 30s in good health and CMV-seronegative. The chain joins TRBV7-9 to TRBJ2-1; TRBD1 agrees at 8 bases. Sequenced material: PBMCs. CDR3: CASSLADRVYNEQFF. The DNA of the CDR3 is TGTGCCAGCAGCTTAGCGGACAGGGTTTACAATGAGCAGTTCTTC.